This T cell receptor (beta chain) originates from a study of Ad26.COV2.S vaccination and SARS-CoV-2 variants. Treatment reported: approximately 18 received Ad26.COV2.S at low or high dose, single or two shots; about 5 received placebo; per-sample allocation not given. Material that was analyzed had been drawn on day 63 after the first vaccine or placebo injection. This clone was seen a single time. TCRdb's table, derived via immunoSEQ multiplex PCR, lists solely in-frame clones and lacks some. The data contain a few hundred thousand clones, 92% of them seen just once; the ten biggest clones take up 1.5% to 2%. This sample comprised peripheral blood, obtained in a trial of Ad26.COV2.S vaccine versus placebo. The receptor comes from a person between 18 and 59 years old who received the Ad26.COV2.S COVID-19 vaccine or a placebo.

The CDR3 spells CASSLARDDQETQYF. CDR3 sequence (DNA): TGTGCCAGCAGTCTAGCGAGGGATGACCAAGAGACCCAGTACTTC. This rearrangement joins TRBV28 to TRBJ2-5; maybe TRBD2 (6 bases). The CDR3 consists of 15 residues. Germline V gene sequence: CDR1 MDHEN, CDR2 SYDVKM. Trimming cost V 5 bases and J 0 bases, with 13 bases left between them.